The next 27 T cell receptor beta chains were all read from a single sample in a study of T cell repertoires in cytomegalovirus infection (dated by TCRdb to the late 2010s). Sequencing was carried out with an Illumina HiSeq 1500. TCRdb took the public reads, trimmed them with fastp at Q25, ran MiXCR for clone calling and kept in-frame beta chains. Entries that share a CDR3 protein sequence are merged under the most common genes and DNA. The sample records around 740,000 distinct CDR3 sequences, 35% of which are singletons. Roughly 2.8% of the sample lies in the top ten. Sequenced input: PBMCs. These TCRs come from a human donor in good health (CMV status not recorded). Some clones in this sample may be carry-over from other donors' samples.

This chain links TRBV27 with TRBJ2-1; TRBD1 or TRBD2 may be the D gene (5 bases each). The CDR3 totals 16 residues. Trimming took 6 bases from V and 1 from J, leaving 16 bases between them. Germline V gene data show CDR1 as MNHEY and CDR2 as SMNVEV (reference sequence). The CDR3 protein is CASSARGMWSYNEQFF. The DNA of the CDR3 is TGTGCCAGCAGCGCGAGGGGTATGTGGTCCTACAATGAGCAGTTCTTC.

The chain combines TRBV29-1 with TRBJ2-7; D is possibly TRBD1 (6 bases). CDR3 length: 14 residues. Germline values: CDR1 SQVTM, CDR2 ANQGSEA. V lost 4 bases and J lost 3, with 16 bases in between. This CDR3 reads CSVGRHREDYEQYF. In nucleotides, the CDR3 is TGCAGCGTTGGTAGGCACAGGGAAGACTACGAGCAGTACTTC.

This clonotype appeared a few times. V is TRBV4-2 and J is TRBJ1-5; tentatively, D is TRBD1 (6 bases). The germline CDR1 and CDR2 sequences are LGHNA and YNFKEQ. The CDR3 totals 15 residues. V was shortened by 8 bases and J by 1 base, with 15 bases between the two germline ends. The CDR3 DNA reads as TGTGCCAGCGGGGACACAGGTAGGAGCAATCAGCCCCAGCATTTT. Translating gives CASGDTGRSNQPQHF.

Notes on this clonotype: This likely comes from a read error, as the CDR3 has no conserved phenylalanine or tryptophan at its end. The chain uses TRBV7-9 and TRBJ2-4; D is unclear. The CDR3 has 17 residues. The V gene's germline CDR1 is SEHNR and CDR2 FQNEAQ (reference sequence). The germline V and J ends were trimmed by 2 bases and 0 bases, with 14 bases remaining between them. The CDR3: CASSLPSTSLAKNIQYL. Written as DNA, the CDR3 is TGTGCCAGCAGCTTACCTAGTACCAGTCTAGCCAAAAACATTCAGTACTTA.

This clonotype appeared once. The chain couples TRBV28 to TRBJ1-2; no clear D gene. Germline V gives CDR1 MDHEN, CDR2 SYDVKM. V gave up 1 base and J gave up 8 bases, with 17 bases separating them. The CDR3 covers 15 residues. CDR3 sequence: CASSLSSRHIEGYTF. CDR3 coding DNA: TGTGCCAGCAGTTTATCGTCGCGACACATCGAGGGCTACACCTTC.

The CDR3 reads CASSSGLAGADEQYF. The DNA of the CDR3 is TGTGCCAGCAGCTCCGGACTAGCGGGAGCTGACGAGCAGTACTTC. The V call is TRBV7-6, the J call TRBJ2-7; 13 nucleotides match TRBD2. The length of the CDR3 is 15 residues. Germline CDR1 and CDR2: SGHVS and FNYEAQ. V was pared by 4 bases and J by 5 bases, with 5 bases of the junction left unmatched. Filled out from reference TRBV7-6 and TRBJ2-7, the complete variable domain reads GAGVSQSPRYKVTKRGQDVALRCDPISGHVSLYWYRQALGQGPEFLTYFNYEAQQDKSGLPNDRFSAERPEGSISTLTIQRTEQRDSAMYRCASSSGLAGADEQYFGPGTRLTVT.

The chain carries TRBV20-1 and TRBJ1-6; tentative D call: TRBD1 (5 bases). From germline, CDR1 is DFQATT and CDR2 SNEGSKA (reference sequence). The CDR3 loop spans 12 amino acids. V dropped 5 bases and J dropped 8 bases, with 10 bases sitting between them. The chain's CDR3 is CSAQDTYSPLHF. The CDR3 DNA sequence: TGCAGTGCTCAGGACACATATTCACCCCTCCACTTT.

This clonotype has a handful of counts. The rearrangement joins TRBV15 to TRBJ1-1; a weak D match, TRBD1 (5 bases). The V gene's germline CDR1 is LNHNV and CDR2 YYDKDF (reference sequence). CDR3 length equals 12 residues. V was shortened by 0 bases and J by 9 bases, with 8 bases between the two germline ends. In DNA, the CDR3 is TGTGCCACCAGCAGAGATAGGGACCAAGCTTTCTTT. Translated: CATSRDRDQAFF.

This clonotype was counted a single time. The chain has TRBV7-3 and TRBJ2-5, with TRBD2 as a possible D gene (7 bases). The germline CDR1 and CDR2 sequences are SGHTA and FQGTGA. V was trimmed by 6 bases and J by 5 bases, leaving 16 bases between them. This CDR3 contains 14 residues. The CDR3 nucleotides read TGTGCCAGCAGACAGGGACTAAATCAGGAGACCCAGTACTTC. It codes for CASRQGLNQETQYF.

The chain is built from TRBV11-1 and TRBJ1-2; TRBD1 agrees at 7 bases. The CDR3 sequence is 15 residues long. CDR1 SGHAT and CDR2 FQDESV come from the germline V gene (reference sequence). J was trimmed by 4 bases and V by 3 bases; bases with no gene match: 8. Here the CDR3 DNA reads TGTGCCAGCAGCTTGGACATGACAGGGTCCTATGGCTACACCTTC. The encoded protein is CASSLDMTGSYGYTF.

As to this clonotype: One base away lies a much larger clone, so this may be a sequencing read error. The J gene is TRBJ1-1, the V gene TRBV10-3; D is unclear. The CDR3 spans 14 residues. Germline V CDR1 and CDR2: ENHRY, SYGVKD. The CDR3 spells CDISALIDGTEAFF. CDR3 sequence (DNA): TGTGACATCAGTGCCCTGATAGACGGCACTGAAGCTTTCTTT.

This clonotype turned up a few times. The gene calls are TRBV6-1 and TRBJ2-1; the D gene is possibly TRBD2 (6 bases). The germline V and J ends were trimmed by 1 base and 11 bases, with 15 bases remaining between them. The CDR3 is 14 residues long. Germline assignment: CDR1 MNHNS and CDR2 SASEGT. The CDR3: CASSEDGGAGQQFF. CDR3 DNA sequence: TGTGCCAGCAGTGAAGATGGTGGAGCGGGCCAGCAGTTCTTC.

This chain links TRBV20-1 with TRBJ1-5; 7 bases are shared with TRBD1. V lost 3 bases to trimming and J lost 0 bases; unmatched junction nucleotides: 5. Per the germline V gene, CDR1 is DFQATT and CDR2 is SNEGSKA (reference sequence). The CDR3 loop spans 15 amino acids. Here the CDR3 DNA reads TGCAGTGCTAGTTTGGGGACAGATAGCAATCAGCCCCAGCATTTT. Amino acid sequence: CSASLGTDSNQPQHF.

The rearrangement links TRBV11-2 to TRBJ1-2; D unresolved. V lost 2 bases and J lost 10, with 14 bases in between. CDR3 length equals 13 residues. The germline CDR1 and CDR2 sequences are SGHAT and FQNNGV. As DNA, the CDR3 is TGTGCCAGCAGCTTAAGCGCCGAGATTTCCTACACCTTC. This sequence encodes CASSLSAEISYTF.

On this clonotype: The conserved phenylalanine or tryptophan is not found at the CDR3 terminus, so this likely reflects a read error. The chain couples TRBV20-1 to TRBJ2-6; no firm D call. The CDR3 spans 16 residues. In germline, CDR1 is DFQATT, CDR2 SNEGSKA (reference sequence). Trimming shortened V by 0 bases and J by 0 bases, and 9 bases separated the two germline ends. The CDR3 DNA reads as TGCAGTGCTAGAGATCCGAGGCTCTCTGGGGCCAACGTCCTGACTTTA. Its translation: CSARDPRLSGANVLTL.

Here the CDR3 DNA reads TGTGCCAGTAGTATCAGGGGACAGCATTACAATGAGCAGTTCTTC. Amino acid sequence: CASSIRGQHYNEQFF. The chain carries TRBV19 and TRBJ2-1; TRBD1 aligns across 7 bases. J was trimmed by 4 bases and V by 3 bases; bases with no gene match: 6. The CDR3 is made up of 15 amino acids. CDR1 and CDR2 (germline): LNHDA, SQIVND (reference sequence).

Ten or more counts support this clonotype. The rearrangement uses TRBV7-2 and TRBJ2-1; D is possibly TRBD2 (5 bases). This CDR3 is built from 14 residues. Per germline, CDR1 SGHTA and CDR2 FQGNSA. The ends were cut back, 5 bases at V and 5 bases at J, with 13 bases in the middle. The CDR3 nucleotides read TGTGCCAGCAGCCCCTCGAGGGCGGACAATGAGCAGTTCTTC. It translates to CASSPSRADNEQFF. Together with reference TRBV7-2 and TRBJ2-1, the CDR3 gives the full variable domain: GAGVSQSPSNKVTEKGKDVELRCDPISGHTALYWYRQSLGQGLEFLIYFQGNSAPDKSGLPSDRFSAERTGGSVSTLTIQRTQQEDSAVYLCASSPSRADNEQFFGPGTRLTVL.

The gene calls are TRBV12-3 or TRBV12-4 and TRBJ1-4; the D is unclear. This CDR3 has 15 amino acids. Trimming removed 2 bases at V and 8 bases at J, with 15 bases between. Here the CDR3 DNA reads TGTGCCAGCAGTTTAAGCAGCGGGTTGGAAGAAAAACTGTTTTTT. It codes for CASSLSSGLEEKLFF.

This clonotype was found a few times. This chain uses TRBV7-6 with TRBJ2-2, with unresolved D. The germline CDR1 and CDR2 sequences are SGHVS and FNYEAQ. V lost 5 bases and J 7 bases, leaving 11 bases between the germline ends. CDR3 length: 13 residues. The CDR3: CASSPLGHGELFF. DNA of the CDR3: TGTGCCAGCAGCCCCCTAGGGCACGGGGAGCTGTTTTTT.

This clonotype appeared a single time. The chain combines TRBV19 with TRBJ1-1, with D perhaps matching TRBD1 (5 bases). The length of the CDR3 is 16 residues. Trimming cost V 5 bases and J 1 base, with 17 bases left between them. CDR1 and CDR2 (germline): LNHDA, SQIVND (reference sequence). The CDR3 here is CASSLSRRGPNTEAFF. The CDR3 DNA reads TGTGCCAGTAGTCTTTCACGTCGGGGACCGAACACTGAAGCTTTCTTT. Complete variable domain (other parts from reference TRBV19 and TRBJ1-1): DGGITQSPKYLFRKEGQNVTLSCEQNLNHDAMYWYRQDPGQGLRLIYYSQIVNDFQKGDIAEGYSVSREKKESFPLTVTSAQKNPTAFYLCASSLSRRGPNTEAFFGQGTRLTVV.

In regard to this clonotype: A read error may explain this, as a much larger clone is one base away. The CDR3 does not end in the conserved phenylalanine or tryptophan, so this is likely a read error. The chain joins TRBV20-1 to TRBJ2-1; D gene uncertain. The CDR3 has 11 amino acids. Germline V lookup: CDR1 DFQATT, CDR2 SNEGSKA (reference sequence). The germline V and J ends were trimmed by 5 bases and 8 bases, with 10 bases remaining between them. The CDR3: CSAPAPYEQFC. CDR3 nucleotides: TGCAGTGCTCCAGCCCCATATGAGCAGTTCTGC.

This chain uses TRBV19 with TRBJ1-5; a possible D gene is TRBD1 (6 bases). V shed 4 bases and J shed 5 bases, with 18 bases lying between them. CDR1 and CDR2 (germline): LNHDA, SQIVND (reference sequence). This CDR3 spans 16 amino acids. The CDR3 spells CASSTLGTFGHQPQHF. The CDR3 nucleotides are TGTGCCAGTAGTACCCTAGGGACATTCGGGCATCAGCCCCAGCATTTT.

In its sample, this clonotype was seen a few times. The chain recombines TRBV12-3 or TRBV12-4 with TRBJ2-1; TRBD2 matches at 11 bases. The CDR3 spans 17 residues. V shed 3 bases and J 4 bases; nucleotides not matched to a gene: 8. CDR3 nucleotide sequence: TGTGCCAGCAGTTTGGGCCCCGGGACTAGCGGATACAATGAGCAGTTCTTC. Translated, it gives CASSLGPGTSGYNEQFF.

About this clonotype: The germline gene is not matched at one end of the junction; a read error may be the cause. The V and J genes are TRBV28 and TRBJ1-6, with D hard to call. The CDR3 runs 13 residues. Germline CDR1 and CDR2: MDHEN and SYDVKM. This CDR3 is CASRRGLNSPRHF. The CDR3 DNA reads TGTGCCAGTCGAAGAGGGCTAAATTCACCCCGCCACTTT.

The chain uses TRBV4-1 and TRBJ1-2; D gene unclear. Germline V gene data show CDR1 as MGHRA and CDR2 as YSYEKL. V lost 1 base and J lost 5, with 11 bases in between. The length of the CDR3 is 14 residues. CDR3 in amino acids: CASSQGTSIYGYTF. CDR3 DNA sequence: TGCGCCAGCAGCCAAGGAACTAGTATTTATGGCTACACCTTC.

The chain uses TRBV28 and TRBJ2-2, with 7 bases matching TRBD1. Germline V gene lookup returns CDR1 MDHEN and CDR2 SYDVKM. There are 16 residues in the CDR3. V trimming: 6 bases; J trimming: 0 bases; junction bases outside the gene matches: 7. The CDR3, as DNA: TGTGCCAGCAGCTCGGACAGGCGATCGAACACCGGGGAGCTGTTTTTT. Translated, it gives CASSSDRRSNTGELFF. Drawing the rest from reference TRBV28 and TRBJ2-2, the complete variable domain is DVKVTQSSRYLVKRTGEKVFLECVQDMDHENMFWYRQDPGLGLRLIYFSYDVKMKEKGDIPEGYSVSREKKERFSLILESASTNQTSMYLCASSSDRRSNTGELFFGEGSRLTVL.

V and J are TRBV5-1 and TRBJ2-2; 10 bases are shared with TRBD2. Looked up from germline, CDR1 is SGHRS and CDR2 is YFSETQ. J was trimmed by 6 bases and V by 2 bases; bases with no gene match: 10. The CDR3 consists of 17 residues. CDR3 sequence: CASSFPSGRAYAGELFF. The CDR3 coding sequence is TGCGCCAGCAGCTTTCCTAGCGGGAGAGCTTACGCCGGGGAGCTGTTTTTT.